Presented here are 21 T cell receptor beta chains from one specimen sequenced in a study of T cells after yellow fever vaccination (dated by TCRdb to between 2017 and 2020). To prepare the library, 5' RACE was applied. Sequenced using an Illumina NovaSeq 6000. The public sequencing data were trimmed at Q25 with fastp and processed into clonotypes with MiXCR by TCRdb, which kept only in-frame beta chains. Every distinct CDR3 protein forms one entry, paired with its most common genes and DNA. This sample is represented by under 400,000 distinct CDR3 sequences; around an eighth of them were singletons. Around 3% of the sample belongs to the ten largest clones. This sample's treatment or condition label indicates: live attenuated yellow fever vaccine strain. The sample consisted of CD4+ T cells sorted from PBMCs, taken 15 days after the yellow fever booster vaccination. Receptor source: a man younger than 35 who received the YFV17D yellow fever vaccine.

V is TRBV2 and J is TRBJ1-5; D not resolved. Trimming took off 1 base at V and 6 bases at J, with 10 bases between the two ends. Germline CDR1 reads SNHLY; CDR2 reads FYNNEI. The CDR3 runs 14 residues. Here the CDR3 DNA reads TGTGCCAGCAGTGAAGGGACGGTCCGTCAGCCCCAGCATTTT. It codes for CASSEGTVRQPQHF.

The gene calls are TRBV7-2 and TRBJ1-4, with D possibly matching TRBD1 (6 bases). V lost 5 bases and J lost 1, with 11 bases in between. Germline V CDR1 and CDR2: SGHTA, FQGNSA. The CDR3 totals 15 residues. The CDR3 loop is CASSPHRETNEKLFF. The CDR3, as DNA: TGTGCCAGCAGCCCACACAGGGAAACTAATGAAAAACTGTTTTTT.

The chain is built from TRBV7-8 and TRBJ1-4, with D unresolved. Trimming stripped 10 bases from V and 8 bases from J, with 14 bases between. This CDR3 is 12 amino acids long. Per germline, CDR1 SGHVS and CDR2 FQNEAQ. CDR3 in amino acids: CATKRGGEKLFF. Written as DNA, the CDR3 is TGTGCCACCAAGCGGGGAGGGGAAAAACTGTTTTTT.

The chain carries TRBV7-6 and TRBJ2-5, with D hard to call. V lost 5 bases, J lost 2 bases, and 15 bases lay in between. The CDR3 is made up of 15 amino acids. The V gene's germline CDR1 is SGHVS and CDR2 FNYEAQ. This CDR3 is CASSPLPEEQETQYF. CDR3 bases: TGTGCCAGCAGCCCGCTGCCTGAGGAACAAGAGACCCAGTACTTC.

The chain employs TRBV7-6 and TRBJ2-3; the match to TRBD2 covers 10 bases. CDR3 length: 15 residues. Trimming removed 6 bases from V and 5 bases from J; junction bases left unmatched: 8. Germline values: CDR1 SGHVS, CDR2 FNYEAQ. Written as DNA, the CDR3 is TGTGCCAGCAGACCGCTAGCGGGGGTGGAAGATACGCAGTATTTT. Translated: CASRPLAGVEDTQYF. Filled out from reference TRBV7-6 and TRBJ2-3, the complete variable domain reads GAGVSQSPRYKVTKRGQDVALRCDPISGHVSLYWYRQALGQGPEFLTYFNYEAQQDKSGLPNDRFSAERPEGSISTLTIQRTEQRDSAMYRCASRPLAGVEDTQYFGPGTRLTVL.

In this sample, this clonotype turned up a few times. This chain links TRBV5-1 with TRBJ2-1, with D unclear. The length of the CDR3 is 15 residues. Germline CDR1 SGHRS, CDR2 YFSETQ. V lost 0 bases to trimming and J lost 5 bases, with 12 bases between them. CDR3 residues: CASSLEVLQNNEQFF. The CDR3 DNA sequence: TGCGCCAGCAGCTTGGAGGTCCTCCAGAACAATGAGCAGTTCTTC.

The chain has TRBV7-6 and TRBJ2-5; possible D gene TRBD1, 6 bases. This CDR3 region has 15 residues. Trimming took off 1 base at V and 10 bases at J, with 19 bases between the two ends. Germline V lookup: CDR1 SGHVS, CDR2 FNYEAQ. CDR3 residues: CASSLDGQPLTSQYF. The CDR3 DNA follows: TGTGCCAGCAGCTTAGATGGACAGCCTTTAACGAGCCAGTACTTC.

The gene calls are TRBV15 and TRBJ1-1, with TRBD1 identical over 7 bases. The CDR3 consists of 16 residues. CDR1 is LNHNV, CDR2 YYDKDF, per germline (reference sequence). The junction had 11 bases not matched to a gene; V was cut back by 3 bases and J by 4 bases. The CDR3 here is CATSSGDRTPLTEAFF. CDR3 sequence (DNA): TGTGCCACCAGCAGTGGGGACAGAACGCCCCTCACTGAAGCTTTCTTT. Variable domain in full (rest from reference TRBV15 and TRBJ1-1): DAMVIQNPRYQVTQFGKPVTLSCSQTLNHNVMYWYQQKSSQAPKLLFHYYDKDFNNEADTPDNFQSRRPNTSFCFLDIRSPGLGDTAMYLCATSSGDRTPLTEAFFGQGTRLTVV.

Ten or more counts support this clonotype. The CDR3 sequence: CASSPSVNTGELFF. The DNA for the CDR3 is TGTGCCAGCAGCCCCTCAGTGAACACCGGGGAGCTGTTTTTT. The rearrangement uses TRBV12-3 or TRBV12-4 and TRBJ2-2, with no clear D. Trimming pared 6 bases from V and 1 base from J, leaving 9 bases between. The CDR3 extends over 14 amino acids.

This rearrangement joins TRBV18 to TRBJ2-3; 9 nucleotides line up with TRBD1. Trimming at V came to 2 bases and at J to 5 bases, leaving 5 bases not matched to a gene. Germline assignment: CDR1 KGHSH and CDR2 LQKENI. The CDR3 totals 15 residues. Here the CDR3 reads CASSPTGGIVDTQYF. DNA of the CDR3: TGTGCCAGCTCACCAACAGGGGGCATAGTAGATACGCAGTATTTT.

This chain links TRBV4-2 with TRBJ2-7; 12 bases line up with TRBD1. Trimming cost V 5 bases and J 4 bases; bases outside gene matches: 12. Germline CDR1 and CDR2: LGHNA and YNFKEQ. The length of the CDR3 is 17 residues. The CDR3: CASSKRLGTGGQYEQYF. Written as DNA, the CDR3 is TGTGCCAGCAGCAAACGACTGGGGACAGGGGGCCAGTACGAGCAGTACTTC.

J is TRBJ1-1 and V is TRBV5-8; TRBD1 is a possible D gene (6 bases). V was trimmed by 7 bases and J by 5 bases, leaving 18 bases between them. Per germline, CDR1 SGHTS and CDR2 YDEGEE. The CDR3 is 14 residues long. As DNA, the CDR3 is TGTGCCAGCTCCCGTGGGGGCAGGGTAACTGAAGCTTTCTTT. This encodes CASSRGGRVTEAFF.

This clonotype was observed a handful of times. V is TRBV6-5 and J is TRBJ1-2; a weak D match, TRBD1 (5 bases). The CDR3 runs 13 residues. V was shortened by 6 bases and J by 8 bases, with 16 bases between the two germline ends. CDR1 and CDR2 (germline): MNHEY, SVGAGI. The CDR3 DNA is TGTGCCAGCAGCTTCCCCCGGGGGTACGGCTACACCTTC. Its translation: CASSFPRGYGYTF.

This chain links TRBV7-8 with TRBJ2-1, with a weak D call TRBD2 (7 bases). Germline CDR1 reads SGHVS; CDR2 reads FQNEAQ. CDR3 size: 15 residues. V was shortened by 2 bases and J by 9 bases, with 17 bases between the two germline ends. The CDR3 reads CASSLQRGQGTEQFF. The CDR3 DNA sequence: TGTGCCAGCAGCTTACAGCGGGGCCAGGGGACTGAGCAGTTCTTC.

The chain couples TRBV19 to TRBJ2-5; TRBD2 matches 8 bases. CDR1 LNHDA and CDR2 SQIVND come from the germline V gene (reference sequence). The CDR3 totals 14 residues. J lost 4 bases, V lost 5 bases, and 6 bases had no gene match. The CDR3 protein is CASSLVAGIETQYF. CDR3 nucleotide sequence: TGTGCCAGTAGTCTGGTAGCGGGGATAGAGACCCAGTACTTC.

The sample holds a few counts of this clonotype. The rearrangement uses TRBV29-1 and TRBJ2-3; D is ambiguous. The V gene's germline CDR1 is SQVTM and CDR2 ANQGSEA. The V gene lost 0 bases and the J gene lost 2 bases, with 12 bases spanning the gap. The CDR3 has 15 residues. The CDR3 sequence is CSVEDRERDTDTQYF. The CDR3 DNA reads TGCAGCGTTGAAGATAGAGAACGAGACACAGATACGCAGTATTTT.

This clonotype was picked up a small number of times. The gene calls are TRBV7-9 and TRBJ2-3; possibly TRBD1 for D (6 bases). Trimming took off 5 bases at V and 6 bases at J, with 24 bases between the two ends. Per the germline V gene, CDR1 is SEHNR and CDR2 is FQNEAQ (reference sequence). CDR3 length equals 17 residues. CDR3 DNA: TGTGCCAGCAGCATCGCCATATGGACAGCACGACCTGATACGCAGTATTTT. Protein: CASSIAIWTARPDTQYF.

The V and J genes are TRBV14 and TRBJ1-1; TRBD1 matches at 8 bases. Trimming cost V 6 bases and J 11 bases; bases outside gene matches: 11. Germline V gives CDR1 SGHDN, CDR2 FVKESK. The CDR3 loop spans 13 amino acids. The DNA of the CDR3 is TGTGCCAGCAGTCCGGGTCAGGGGGCAAAGGCTTTCTTT. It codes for CASSPGQGAKAFF.

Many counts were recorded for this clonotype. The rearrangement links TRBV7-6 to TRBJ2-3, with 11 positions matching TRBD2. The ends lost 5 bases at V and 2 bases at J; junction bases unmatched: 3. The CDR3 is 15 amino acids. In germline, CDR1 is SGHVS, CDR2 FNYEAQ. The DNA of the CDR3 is TGTGCCAGCAGCCTGACTAGCGGGGTCACAGATACGCAGTATTTT. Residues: CASSLTSGVTDTQYF. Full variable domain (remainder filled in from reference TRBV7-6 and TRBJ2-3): GAGVSQSPRYKVTKRGQDVALRCDPISGHVSLYWYRQALGQGPEFLTYFNYEAQQDKSGLPNDRFSAERPEGSISTLTIQRTEQRDSAMYRCASSLTSGVTDTQYFGPGTRLTVL.

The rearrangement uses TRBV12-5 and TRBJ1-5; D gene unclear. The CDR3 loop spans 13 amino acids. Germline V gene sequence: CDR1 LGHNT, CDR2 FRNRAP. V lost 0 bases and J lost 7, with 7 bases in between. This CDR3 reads CASGLVLGQPQHF. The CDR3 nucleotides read TGTGCTAGTGGTTTGGTACTGGGACAGCCCCAGCATTTT.

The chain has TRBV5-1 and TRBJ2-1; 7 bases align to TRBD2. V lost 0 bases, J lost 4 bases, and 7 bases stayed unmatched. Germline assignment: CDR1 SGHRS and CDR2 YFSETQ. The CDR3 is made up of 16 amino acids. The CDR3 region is CASSLEASGVYNEQFF. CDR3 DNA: TGCGCCAGCAGCTTGGAGGCTAGCGGAGTGTACAATGAGCAGTTCTTC.